The source of this T cell receptor beta chain is a study of blood T cell repertoires in COVID-19. Turning to the study itself: Acute and convalescent COVID-19 specimens originated in the United States, Italy and Spain.

Trimming removed 6 bases from V and 7 bases from J, with 13 bases in between. The length of the CDR3 is 13 residues. The V gene's germline CDR1 is MNHEY and CDR2 SVGAGI. Clones were read by immunoSEQ multiplex PCR, and TCRdb kept only the in-frame ones, dropping some. The sample has approximately 15,000 clones, 83% seen once. This sequence was found in a woman between 55 and 75 years old with acute or convalescent COVID-19. The sequenced sample consisted of peripheral blood. V gene TRBV6-5 combines with J gene TRBJ1-5; possible D gene TRBD1, 6 bases. CDR3 in DNA: TGTGCCAGCAGCCCCACAGGGAAACAGCCCCAGCATTTT. Translating it yields CASSPTGKQPQHF.